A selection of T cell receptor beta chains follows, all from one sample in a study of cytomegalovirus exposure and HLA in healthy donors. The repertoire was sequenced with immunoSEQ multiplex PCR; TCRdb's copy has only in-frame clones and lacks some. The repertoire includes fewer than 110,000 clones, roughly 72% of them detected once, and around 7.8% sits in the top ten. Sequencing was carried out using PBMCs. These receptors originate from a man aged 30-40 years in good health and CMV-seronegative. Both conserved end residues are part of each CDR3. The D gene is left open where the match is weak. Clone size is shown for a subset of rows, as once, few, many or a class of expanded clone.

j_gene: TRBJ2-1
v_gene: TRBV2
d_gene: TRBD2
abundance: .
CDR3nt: TGTGCCAGCAGTCGGGGGCGGGAGGGCAATGAGCAGTTCTTC
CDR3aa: CASSRGREGNEQFF

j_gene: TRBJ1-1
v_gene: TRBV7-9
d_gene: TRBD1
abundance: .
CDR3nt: TGTGCCAGCGAGGGACAGGCGAACACTGAAGCTTTCTTT
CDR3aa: CASEGQANTEAFF

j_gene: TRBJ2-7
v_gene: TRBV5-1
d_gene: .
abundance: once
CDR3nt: TGCGCCAGCAGCTTGGGGTCGGGAGAGTCCTACGAGCAGTACTTC
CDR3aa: CASSLGSGESYEQYF

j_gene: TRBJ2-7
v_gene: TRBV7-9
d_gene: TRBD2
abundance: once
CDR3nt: TGTGCCAGCAGCCTGACTAGCGGGAGTCGGGACGAGCAGTACTTC
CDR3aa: CASSLTSGSRDEQYF

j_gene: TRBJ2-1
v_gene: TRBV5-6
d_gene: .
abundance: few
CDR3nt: TGTGCCAGCAGCTTGTGGCCAGGATCCTACAATGAGCAGTTCTTC
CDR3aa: CASSLWPGSYNEQFF

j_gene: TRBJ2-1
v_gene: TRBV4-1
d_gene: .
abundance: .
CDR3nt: TGCGCCAGCAGCCATCGTGGTCGAGGGTTCGATGAGCAGTTCTTC
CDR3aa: CASSHRGRGFDEQFF

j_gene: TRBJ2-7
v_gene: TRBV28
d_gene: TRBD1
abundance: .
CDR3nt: TGTGCCAGCAGCCCAGACAGGGTGTCCTACGAGCAGTACTTC
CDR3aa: CASSPDRVSYEQYF

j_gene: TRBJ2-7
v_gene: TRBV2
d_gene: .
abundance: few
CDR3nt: TGTGCCAGCAGCCAATATTCTGCAGGGGTATACGAGCAGTACTTC
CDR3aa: CASSQYSAGVYEQYF

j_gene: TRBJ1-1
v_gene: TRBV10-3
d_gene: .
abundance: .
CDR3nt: TGTGCCATCAGAAAGGACAGTTTGAACACTGAAGCTTTCTTT
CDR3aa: CAIRKDSLNTEAFF

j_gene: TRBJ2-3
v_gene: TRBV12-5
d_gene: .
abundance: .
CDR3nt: TGTGCTAGTGGTTTGGTTCCCCCGGGAGATACGCAGTATTTT
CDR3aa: CASGLVPPGDTQYF

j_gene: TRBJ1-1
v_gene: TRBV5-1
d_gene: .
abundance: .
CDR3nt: TGCGCCAGCAGCACGGGACTGGGCAGCCTGAACACTGAAGCTTTCTTT
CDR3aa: CASSTGLGSLNTEAFF

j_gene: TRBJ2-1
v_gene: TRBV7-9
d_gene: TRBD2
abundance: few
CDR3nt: TGTGCCAGCAGCTCCGGGACTAGCGGACTCGGGGGATACAATGAGCAGTTCTTC
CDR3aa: CASSSGTSGLGGYNEQFF

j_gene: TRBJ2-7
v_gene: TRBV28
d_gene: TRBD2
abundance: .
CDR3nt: TGTGCCAGCAGTTTAATTGTCCGGACTAGCGACTACGAGCAGTACTTC
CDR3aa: CASSLIVRTSDYEQYF

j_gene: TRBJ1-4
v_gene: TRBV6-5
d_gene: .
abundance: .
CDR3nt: TGTGCCAGCAGTTACGGGGGGGGAGCTAATGAAAAACTGTTTTTT
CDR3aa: CASSYGGGANEKLFF

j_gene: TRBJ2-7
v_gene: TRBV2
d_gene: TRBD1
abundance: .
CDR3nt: TGTGCCAGCAGTGGAGGGACAGAAACGTTTTACGAGCAGTACTTC
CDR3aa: CASSGGTETFYEQYF

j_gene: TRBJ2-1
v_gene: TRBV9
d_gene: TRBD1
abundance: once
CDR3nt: TGTGCCAGCAGCGTAGGAGCCATAGGGGGCGATGAGCAGTTCTTC
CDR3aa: CASSVGAIGGDEQFF

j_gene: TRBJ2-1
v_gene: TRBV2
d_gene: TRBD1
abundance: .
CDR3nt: TGTGCCAGCAGTGAATTGCGGGACAGGGAGGGTGAGCAGTTCTTC
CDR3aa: CASSELRDREGEQFF

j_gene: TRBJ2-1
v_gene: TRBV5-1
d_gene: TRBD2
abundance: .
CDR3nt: TGCGCCAGCAGCTTGTTAGCGGGATCGGACAATGAGCAGTTCTTC
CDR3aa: CASSLLAGSDNEQFF

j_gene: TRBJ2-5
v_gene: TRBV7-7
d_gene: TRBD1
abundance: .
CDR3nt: TGTGCCAGCAGCTCAGGGGGTATAGAGACCCAGTACTTC
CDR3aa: CASSSGGIETQYF

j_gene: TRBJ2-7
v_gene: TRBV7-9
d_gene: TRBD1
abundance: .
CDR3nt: TGTGCCAGCAGCTTAGGAGAGGGACAGGACCCCTACGAGCAGTACTTC
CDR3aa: CASSLGEGQDPYEQYF

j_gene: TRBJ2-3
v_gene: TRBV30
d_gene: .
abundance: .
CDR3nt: TGTGCCTGGAGTGAGGGTGTAGGGGTCACAGATACGCAGTATTTT
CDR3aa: CAWSEGVGVTDTQYF

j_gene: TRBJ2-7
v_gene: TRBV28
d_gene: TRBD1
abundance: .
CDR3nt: TGTGCCAGCAGTTCCCTGGGACAGCCCAAAGCCTACGAGCAGTACTTC
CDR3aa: CASSSLGQPKAYEQYF

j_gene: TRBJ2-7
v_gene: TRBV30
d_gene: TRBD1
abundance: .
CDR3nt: TGTGCCTGGGGCACCGGGACAGGGACTTACGAGCAGTACTTC
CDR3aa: CAWGTGTGTYEQYF

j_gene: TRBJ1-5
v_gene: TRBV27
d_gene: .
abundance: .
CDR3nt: TGTGCCAGCAGTACCACGAATTCAGGGGACAATCAGCCCCAGCATTTT
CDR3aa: CASSTTNSGDNQPQHF

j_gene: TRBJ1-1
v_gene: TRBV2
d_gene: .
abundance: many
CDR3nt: TGTGCCAGCAGCCCGGAGAGGGACACTGAAGCTTTCTTT
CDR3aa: CASSPERDTEAFF

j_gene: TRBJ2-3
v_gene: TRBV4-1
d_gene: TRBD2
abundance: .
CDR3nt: TGCGCCAGCAGCCCCTCTCTAGCGGGAAGCACAGATACGCAGTATTTT
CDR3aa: CASSPSLAGSTDTQYF

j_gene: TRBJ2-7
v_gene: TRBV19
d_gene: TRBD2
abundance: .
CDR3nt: TGTGCCAGTAGTAAACTAGCGGGAGGTATGGACGAGCAGTACTTC
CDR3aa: CASSKLAGGMDEQYF

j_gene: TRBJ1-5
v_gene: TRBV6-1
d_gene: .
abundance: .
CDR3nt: TGTGCCAGCAGTGAAACGGACAGTGGGCAGCCCCAGCATTTT
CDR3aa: CASSETDSGQPQHF

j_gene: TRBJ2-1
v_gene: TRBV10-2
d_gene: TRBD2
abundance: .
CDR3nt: TGCGCCAGCAGGGGGACTAGCGGCGTGGATAATGAGCAGTTCTTC
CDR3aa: CASRGTSGVDNEQFF

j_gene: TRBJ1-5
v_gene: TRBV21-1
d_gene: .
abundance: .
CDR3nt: TGTGCCAGCAGCAAAAAAAGAGCGCTACTGAGTTCCGATCAGCCCCAGCATTTT
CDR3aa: CASSKKRALLSSDQPQHF

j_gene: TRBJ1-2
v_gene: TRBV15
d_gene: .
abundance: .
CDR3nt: TGTGCCACCAGCAGAGATCGAGCAGGGACGCGGGGTGGCTACACCTTC
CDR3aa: CATSRDRAGTRGGYTF

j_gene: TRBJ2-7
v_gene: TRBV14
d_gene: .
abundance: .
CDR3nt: TGTGCCAGCAGCCCCGTTGGGGGGTACTACGAGCAGTACTTC
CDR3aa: CASSPVGGYYEQYF

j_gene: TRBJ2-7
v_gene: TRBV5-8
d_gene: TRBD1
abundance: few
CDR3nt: TGTGCCAGCAGCTTGGCACAGGGGGTTGCCGAGCAGTACTTC
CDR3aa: CASSLAQGVAEQYF

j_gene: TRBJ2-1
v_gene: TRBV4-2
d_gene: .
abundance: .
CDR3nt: TGTGCCAGCAGCGTCTATGGGGGAGGCAACTGGAATGGGCAGTTCTTC
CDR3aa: CASSVYGGGNWNGQFF

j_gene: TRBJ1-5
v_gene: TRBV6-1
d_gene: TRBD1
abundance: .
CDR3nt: TGTGCCAGCAGTGCTCGTCCCGGGACAGGGTTCAGTCAGCCCCAGCATTTT
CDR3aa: CASSARPGTGFSQPQHF